This paragraph covers one T cell receptor beta chain sequence. As yet, its antigen is unknown. These data are taken from a study of CD8 T cells in ankylosing spondylitis. The CDR3 contains 15 residues. The germline V gene has CDR1 MNHNS and CDR2 SASEGT. V was pared by 6 bases and J by 0 bases, with 11 bases between. Making the TCR beta libraries involved quantitative 5'-RACE with molecular barcodes. TCRdb redid the calling of the 5' RACE reads with MiXCR, one entry per CDR3 protein. The repertoire consists of nearly 350,000 distinct CDR3 sequences, with roughly 15% occurring once and the leading ten covering approximately 0.99%. Regarding the study as a whole: There was reportedly significant enrichment of clones that were disease-linked in matched ankylosing spondylitis synovial fluid.

Sequences were obtained from blood, either unsorted or a sorted T cell fraction (not recorded which). The receptor's source is a male donor with ankylosing spondylitis or in good health (not recorded which). This chain joins TRBV6-1 and TRBJ2-2; D uncertain. In DNA form, the CDR3 reads TGTGCCAGCAGGAGCAGTACCGCGAACACCGGGGAGCTGTTTTTT. Translation gives CASRSSTANTGELFF.